The 30 T cell receptor beta chains given below trace back to one sample, sequenced in a study of T cells in women clearing cervical HPV infection. Produced via immunoSEQ multiplex PCR; TCRdb's table is partial and in-frame only. The table gives tens of thousands of clones; the top ten clones make up roughly 24% of it. Sequencing was done on a sample of blood buffy coat. Receptor source: a woman between 18 and 75 years old with a cervical HPV16 infection that either progressed to CIN3+ or cleared (not recorded which).

Turning to this clone: Read data end 3 residues before the CDR3 end; the end is taken from the germline J gene. The chain combines TRBV7-8 with TRBJ2-2; 9 bases are a match to TRBD2. This CDR3 region has 16 residues. The ends lost 0 bases at V and 4 bases at J; junction bases unmatched: 3. Per germline, CDR1 SGHVS and CDR2 FQNEAQ. CDR3 DNA, as far as it was read: TGTGCCAGCAGCTTAGCAGCGGGAGGAGTCACCGGGGAG. This encodes CASSLAAGGVTGE. The entire CDR3 reads CASSLAAGGVTGELFF.

As concerns this clone: With the read ending 3 residues before the CDR3 end, the germline J gene is used to fill in that end. The chain joins TRBV20-1 to TRBJ2-7; tentatively, D is TRBD1 (6 bases). This CDR3 has 12 amino acids. The germline V gene has CDR1 DFQATT and CDR2 SNEGSKA (reference sequence). V was trimmed by 5 bases and J by 1 base, leaving 9 bases between them. CDR3 protein: CSARTASYEQYF. The part of the CDR3 DNA that was read is TGCAGTGCTCGGACAGCTTCCTACGAG.

Regarding this clone: The CDR3 goes on 3 residues after the read ends, and that part is filled in from the germline J gene. The J gene is TRBJ2-7, the V gene TRBV29-1; D is perhaps TRBD2 (6 bases). CDR1 is SQVTM, CDR2 ANQGSEA, per germline. The germline V and J ends were trimmed by 4 bases and 3 bases, with 19 bases remaining between them. This CDR3 contains 15 residues. CDR3 DNA, as far as it was read: TGCAGCGTTGGAGGTGGGGGGAAATCGGGCTACGAG. Translation: CSVGGGGKSGYE. The entire CDR3 protein is CSVGGGGKSGYEQYF.

As regards this clone: The read ends 3 residues before the CDR3 terminus; that terminus is restored from the germline J gene. The rearrangement links TRBV10-3 to TRBJ1-1; a weak D match, TRBD1 (6 bases). V lost 6 bases and J 5 bases, leaving 19 bases between the germline ends. The CDR3 spans 15 residues. Germline V lookup: CDR1 ENHRY, CDR2 SYGVKD. CDR3 region: CAIRNSGRGGTEAFF. The sequenced CDR3 bases are TGTGCCATCAGGAATTCCGGGAGGGGGGGGACTGAA.

About this clone itself: The read gets to within 3 residues of the CDR3 end, and the germline J gene fills in the rest. The J gene is TRBJ2-2, the V gene TRBV5-1; 7 bases agree with TRBD1. Germline CDR1 is SGHRS and CDR2 is YFSETQ. The CDR3 consists of 17 residues. The CDR3 is CASSLENTGVIANVLFF. The DNA read from the CDR3 is TGCGCCAGCAGCTTGGAAAACACAGGGGTAATAGCCAACGTG.

About this clone: The read ends 3 residues shy of where the CDR3 ends; the end is completed using the germline J gene. The chain combines TRBV6-1 with TRBJ1-1; 7 bases line up with TRBD1. V lost 4 bases to trimming and J lost 5 bases; unmatched junction nucleotides: 10. The CDR3 has 15 residues. Germline V lookup: CDR1 MNHNS, CDR2 SASEGT. The CDR3 DNA, read in part, is TGTGCCAGCAGTGGCAGTCAGGACAGGATGACTGAA. Amino acid sequence: CASSGSQDRMTE. The entire CDR3 sequence reads CASSGSQDRMTEAFF.

On this clone itself: The read ends 3 residues shy of where the CDR3 ends; the end is completed using the germline J gene. V usage is TRBV5-8 and J usage is TRBJ2-1, with TRBD2 matching 8 bases. Trimming removed 6 bases from V and 2 bases from J; junction bases left unmatched: 7. CDR1 is SGHTS, CDR2 YDEGEE, per germline. The CDR3 extends over 15 amino acids. The CDR3 region is CASTKSGGAYNEQFF. The covered CDR3 bases are TGTGCCAGCACCAAAAGCGGGGGAGCCTACAATGAG.

On this clone: The missing CDR3 end, 3 residues past where the read stops, is filled in from the germline J gene. This chain uses TRBV5-4 with TRBJ2-1; 8 nucleotides align to TRBD2. The CDR3 runs to 15 residues. Germline trimming cut 0 bases from V and 6 bases from J; bases unmatched to any gene: 5. Germline V gene lookup returns CDR1 SGHNT and CDR2 YYREEE (reference sequence). Incomplete CDR3 DNA: TGTGCCAGCAGCTTGGGGAGCGGGAGTGTCAATGAG. Its protein is CASSLGSGSVNE. The CDR3 in its entirety is CASSLGSGSVNEQFF. Full variable domain (missing parts from reference TRBV5-4 and TRBJ2-1): ETGVTQSPTHLIKTRGQQVTLRCSSQSGHNTVSWYQQALGQGPQFIFQYYREEENGRGNFPPRFSGLQFPNYSSELNVNALELDDSALYLCASSLGSGSVNEQFFGPGTRLTVL.

With regard to this clone: The CDR3 end lies 3 residues beyond the end of the read and is filled in from the germline J gene. The chain combines TRBV29-1 with TRBJ1-1; possibly TRBD1 for D (5 bases). Trimming stripped 2 bases from V and 1 base from J, with 11 bases between. This CDR3 comprises 14 residues. Germline lookup yields CDR1 SQVTM and CDR2 ANQGSEA. This chain's CDR3 is CSVEIRQRNTEAFF. Partial CDR3 DNA: TGCAGCGTTGAAATAAGACAGCGGAACACTGAA.

Of note for this clone: The read ends 3 residues before the CDR3 terminus; that terminus is restored from the germline J gene. The chain has TRBV6-2 or TRBV6-3 and TRBJ2-1, with D tentatively TRBD1 (6 bases). In germline, CDR1 is MNHEY, CDR2 SVGEGT. V was cut by 4 bases and J by 1 base, with 17 bases left in between. This CDR3 contains 17 residues. Partial CDR3 DNA: TGTGCCAGCAGTTTTTGGGCAGGGGCCCTTTCCTACAATGAG. This gives the protein CASSFWAGALSYNE. The entire CDR3 protein is CASSFWAGALSYNEQFF.

For this clone: Sequencing ends 3 residues short of the CDR3 end; the germline J gene provides the rest. The chain uses TRBV18 and TRBJ1-1; 7 bases are a match to TRBD1. This CDR3 region has 14 residues. Germline V gene sequence: CDR1 KGHSH, CDR2 LQKENI. Trimming at V came to 5 bases and at J to 2 bases, leaving 5 bases not matched to a gene. The CDR3 here is CASSLGQSNTEAFF. Partial CDR3 DNA: TGTGCCAGCTCATTGGGACAGAGCAACACTGAA.

With regard to this clone: The DNA ends 3 residues before the CDR3 does, and the rest of the CDR3 is filled in from the germline J gene. The chain has TRBV19 and TRBJ1-4; D possibly corresponds to TRBD1 (6 bases). The V gene's germline CDR1 is LNHDA and CDR2 SQIVND (reference sequence). The CDR3 extends over 14 amino acids. Trimming took off 8 bases at V and 5 bases at J, with 15 bases between the two ends. The CDR3 bases that were read are TGTGCCAGTCGCGTTGGGGGCTCGAATGAAAAA. It codes for CASRVGGSNEK. The whole CDR3 reads CASRVGGSNEKLFF.

As to this clone: Read sequence stops 3 residues before the CDR3 end, and the germline J gene provides the missing end. The J gene is TRBJ2-7, the V gene TRBV14, with a weak D call TRBD2 (5 bases). CDR1 and CDR2 from the germline V gene are SGHDN and FVKESK. This CDR3 region has 13 residues. Trimming cost V 0 bases and J 6 bases, with 9 bases left between them. The CDR3 DNA, read in part, is TGTGCCAGCAGCCAAGATTTAGCGTCCGAG. This codes for CASSQDLASE. From start to end, the CDR3 is CASSQDLASEQYF.

Comments on this clone: The read is 3 residues too short to cover the CDR3 end, so that end is filled in from the germline J gene. The chain is built from TRBV29-1 and TRBJ1-3, with D perhaps matching TRBD1 (5 bases). CDR1 SQVTM and CDR2 ANQGSEA come from the germline V gene. CDR3 length: 12 residues. Trimming took 6 bases from V and 4 from J, leaving 10 bases between them. CDR3 bases read: TGCAGCGTCCAGGCAGGGGGAAACACC. Translation: CSVQAGGNT. The entire CDR3 protein is CSVQAGGNTIYF.

Remarks on this clone: The read comes to an end 3 residues before the CDR3 does, leaving the germline J gene to fill in the end. V is TRBV29-1 and J is TRBJ2-7; TRBD1 matches 7 bases. Germline-derived CDR1 and CDR2 are SQVTM and ANQGSEA. V lost 0 bases to trimming and J lost 3 bases; unmatched junction nucleotides: 11. CDR3 length: 16 amino acids. Incomplete CDR3 DNA: TGCAGCGTTGAAGAGAATGGGACAGCCAAGAACTACGAG. This codes for CSVEENGTAKNYE. The entire CDR3 is CSVEENGTAKNYEQYF.

CDR3 loop: CASGPTGRGQPQHF. The sequenced part of the CDR3 DNA is TGTGCCAGCGGGCCGACAGGGAGGGGTCAGCCC. The V call is TRBV2, the J call TRBJ1-5, with 7 bases fitting TRBD1. The read ends 3 residues shy of where the CDR3 ends; the end is completed using the germline J gene. V dropped 8 bases and J dropped 6; count of bases not matched to a gene: 10. Germline lookup yields CDR1 SNHLY and CDR2 FYNNEI. The CDR3 has 14 amino acids.

Worth noting for this clone: The CDR3 end falls 3 residues outside the read, so it is completed with the germline J gene. The chain carries TRBV20-1 and TRBJ1-5; no clear D gene. Trimming cost V 6 bases and J 7 bases, with 16 bases left between them. Germline CDR1 DFQATT, CDR2 SNEGSKA (reference sequence). This CDR3 has 13 amino acids. The CDR3 loop reads CSAAGKSKQPQHF. The sequenced part of the CDR3 DNA is TGCAGTGCAGCGGGAAAGAGTAAGCAGCCC.

As for this clone: The missing CDR3 end, 3 residues past where the read stops, is filled in from the germline J gene. The chain joins TRBV4-1 to TRBJ2-6, with D hard to call. CDR3 length: 17 residues. The germline V gene encodes CDR1 MGHRA and CDR2 YSYEKL. V shed 6 bases and J shed 2 bases, with 17 bases lying between them. The sequenced CDR3 bases are TGCGCCAGCAGTAGGGCAGGCCTGATTACTGGGGCCAACGTC. Translated, it gives CASSRAGLITGANV. Given in full, the CDR3 is CASSRAGLITGANVLTF.

With respect to this clone: Sequencing ends 3 residues short of the CDR3 end; the germline J gene provides the rest. The chain uses TRBV7-3 and TRBJ2-3; tentatively, D is TRBD2 (6 bases). Trimming left V 2 bases short and J 2 bases short, with 8 bases between. CDR3 length: 14 residues. Germline V gene lookup returns CDR1 SGHTA and CDR2 FQGTGA. This CDR3 is CASSLAGYTDTQYF. The CDR3 bases that were read are TGTGCCAGCAGCTTAGCGGGATACACAGATACG. The full variable domain, its missing parts supplied by reference TRBV7-3 and TRBJ2-3, is GAGVSQTPSNKVTEKGKYVELRCDPISGHTALYWYRQSLGQGPEFLIYFQGTGAADDSGLPNDRFFAVRPEGSVSTLKIQRTERGDSAVYLCASSLAGYTDTQYFGPGTRLTVL.

In regard to this clone: With the read ending 3 residues before the CDR3 end, the germline J gene is used to fill in that end. The chain carries TRBV19 and TRBJ1-6; D not resolved. Germline V gene lookup returns CDR1 LNHDA and CDR2 SQIVND (reference sequence). The V end was cut by 3 bases, the J end by 0 bases, with 9 bases between. The CDR3 sequence is 16 residues long. The DNA read from the CDR3 is TGTGCCAGTAGTATCCAACCCAGCTCCTATAATTCACCC. The encoded protein is CASSIQPSSYNSP. The complete CDR3 protein is CASSIQPSSYNSPLHF. Together with reference TRBV19 and TRBJ1-6, the CDR3 gives the full variable domain: DGGITQSPKYLFRKEGQNVTLSCEQNLNHDAMYWYRQDPGQGLRLIYYSQIVNDFQKGDIAEGYSVSREKKESFPLTVTSAQKNPTAFYLCASSIQPSSYNSPLHFGNGTRLTVT.

Remarks on this clone: The read halts 3 residues ahead of the CDR3 end, with the missing end drawn from the germline J gene. The chain carries TRBV5-1 and TRBJ1-1; maybe TRBD1 (6 bases). From germline, CDR1 is SGHRS and CDR2 YFSETQ. The CDR3 spans 14 residues. This CDR3 reads CASSVGDTGKEAFF. The part of the CDR3 DNA that was read is TGCGCCAGCAGCGTTGGGGACACCGGGAAAGAA.

Comments on this clone: The read halts 3 residues ahead of the CDR3 end, with the missing end drawn from the germline J gene. The chain carries TRBV14 and TRBJ1-6, with D uncertain. The germline V gene has CDR1 SGHDN and CDR2 FVKESK. Deletions cut 0 bases from V and 10 bases from J, with 13 bases between. This CDR3 spans 15 amino acids. CDR3 DNA (partial): TGTGCCAGCAGCCAAGATTTGTGGAGCGGATCACCC. Translation gives CASSQDLWSGSP. The entire CDR3 protein is CASSQDLWSGSPLHF.

With respect to this clone: Sequencing ends 3 residues short of the CDR3 end; the germline J gene provides the rest. The chain uses TRBV20-1 and TRBJ1-5; 7 bases are a match to TRBD1. With V trimmed by 0 bases and J by 2 bases, 1 base remained unmatched. CDR1 is DFQATT, CDR2 SNEGSKA, per germline (reference sequence). The CDR3 sequence is 14 residues long. CDR3 loop: CSAREDRGNQPQHF. The sequenced CDR3 bases are TGCAGTGCTAGAGAAGACAGGGGCAATCAGCCC.

Partial CDR3 DNA: TGTGCCAGTAGTATGTCCCACCTAGGACTAGCGGGTTCCCGCACAGATACG. Translating gives CASSMSHLGLAGSRTDT. The entire CDR3 protein is CASSMSHLGLAGSRTDTQYF. V gene TRBV19 combines with J gene TRBJ2-3; TRBD2 agrees at 11 bases. With the read ending 3 residues before the CDR3 end, the germline J gene is used to fill in that end. The J segment lost 1 base and the V segment lost 3 bases, leaving 15 bases of the junction unmatched. This CDR3 region has 20 residues. Germline CDR1 and CDR2: LNHDA and SQIVND (reference sequence).

In regard to this clone: The DNA ends 3 residues before the CDR3 does, and the rest of the CDR3 is filled in from the germline J gene. This sequence joins TRBV29-1 and TRBJ1-2; D call uncertain. Germline CDR1 reads SQVTM; CDR2 reads ANQGSEA. The length of the CDR3 is 12 residues. Incomplete CDR3 DNA: TGCAGCGTTGAACTAGCGGAGAGGGGC. Amino acid sequence: CSVELAERG. The whole CDR3 sequence reads CSVELAERGYTF.

For this clone: From the germline J gene comes the end of the CDR3, since the read stops 3 residues before it. This chain connects TRBV30 to TRBJ1-4, with D maybe TRBD1 (5 bases). Germline values: CDR1 GTSNPN, CDR2 SVGIG (reference sequence). CDR3 length equals 15 residues. CDR3 sequence reads: CAWSVGVAGANVLFF. The sequenced part of the CDR3 DNA is TGTGCCTGGAGTGTAGGGGTGGCTGGGGCCAACGTA.

As concerns this clone: Read sequence stops 3 residues before the CDR3 end, and the germline J gene provides the missing end. This chain joins TRBV20-1 and TRBJ1-3; D unresolved. From germline, CDR1 is DFQATT and CDR2 SNEGSKA (reference sequence). V shed 1 base and J shed 4 bases, with 14 bases lying between them. The CDR3 covers 15 residues. CDR3 protein: CSARVPRATGNTIYF. CDR3 DNA, as far as it was read: TGCAGTGCTAGAGTACCTAGAGCGACGGGAAACACC.

On this clone: From the germline J gene comes the end of the CDR3, since the read stops 3 residues before it. V usage is TRBV30 and J usage is TRBJ1-2, with unresolved D. This CDR3 is built from 11 residues. The germline CDR1 and CDR2 sequences are GTSNPN and SVGIG (reference sequence). The sequenced CDR3 bases are TGTGCCTGGAGTTTAAACAATGAC. It codes for CAWSLNND. The CDR3 reads in full as CAWSLNNDYTF.

As regards this clone: The read terminates 3 residues before the CDR3 end, so the remaining end is supplied by the germline J gene. The chain employs TRBV7-9 and TRBJ1-4, with 8 positions matching TRBD1. V was clipped by 6 bases and J by 7 bases; unmatched bases: 7. The germline CDR1 and CDR2 sequences are SEHNR and FQNEAQ (reference sequence). The CDR3 sequence is 14 residues long. CDR3 DNA (partial): TGTGCCAGCAGTACTGACAGGGGTGGTGAAAAA. Its translation: CASSTDRGGEK. The whole CDR3 sequence reads CASSTDRGGEKLFF.

Remarks on this clone: The read stops 3 residues short of the end of the CDR3; the missing end is completed from the germline J gene. The rearrangement uses TRBV18 and TRBJ1-2; D might be TRBD1 (5 bases). Germline loops: CDR1 KGHSH, CDR2 LQKENI. The CDR3 loop spans 12 amino acids. The sequenced part of the CDR3 DNA is TGTGCCAGCTCACCAGGAGGACAAGAC. Amino acids: CASSPGGQD. The CDR3 in full is CASSPGGQDYTF.